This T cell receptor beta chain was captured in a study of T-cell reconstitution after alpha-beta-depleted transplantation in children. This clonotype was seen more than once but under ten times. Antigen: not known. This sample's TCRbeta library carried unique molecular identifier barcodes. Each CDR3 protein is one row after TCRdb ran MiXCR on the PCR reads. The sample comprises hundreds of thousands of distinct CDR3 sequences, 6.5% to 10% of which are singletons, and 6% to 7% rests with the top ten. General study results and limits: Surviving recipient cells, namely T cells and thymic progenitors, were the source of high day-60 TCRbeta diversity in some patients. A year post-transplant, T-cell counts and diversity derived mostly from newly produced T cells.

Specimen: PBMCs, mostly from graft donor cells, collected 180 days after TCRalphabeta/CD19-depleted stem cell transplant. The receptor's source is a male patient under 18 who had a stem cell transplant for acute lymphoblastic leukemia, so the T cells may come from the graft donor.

DNA of the CDR3: TGTGCCAGCTCTCAACAGGGTAAGAACACTGAAGCTTTCTTT. Translating gives CASSQQGKNTEAFF. This rearrangement joins TRBV18 to TRBJ1-1; a possible D gene is TRBD1 (6 bases). Trimming took 6 bases from V and 1 from J, leaving 12 bases between them. This CDR3 has 14 amino acids. Germline values: CDR1 KGHSH, CDR2 LQKENI. Together with reference TRBV18 and TRBJ1-1, the CDR3 gives the full variable domain: NAGVMQNPRHLVRRRGQEARLRCSPMKGHSHVYWYRQLPEEGLKFMVYLQKENIIDESGMPKERFSAEFPKEGPSILRIQQVVRGDSAAYFCASSQQGKNTEAFFGQGTRLTVV.